This TCR beta chain was found in a study of T cell responses to AZD1222 COVID-19 vaccine. Whole-study results and caveats: Clonal diversity was possibly underestimated, and the donors were mostly white British, with more females. Baseline seropositivity characterized only a handful of AZD1222 recipients. Rises in breadth and depth of Spike-specific TCRs came after two AZD1222 doses. No repertoire was sampled before or during the peak T cell response, only after it.

Generated by immunoSEQ multiplex PCR, the TCRdb table keeps only in-frame clones and is missing some. The sample holds 57,000 or so clones, around 81% seen once. This clone is classed as medium-sized. What it binds is unknown. The material was peripheral blood, obtained 28 days after the second AZD1222 dose. This TCR was sampled from an adult who received the AZD1222 COVID-19 vaccine.

For the CDR3, the DNA is TGCGCCAGCAGCCGAGAGGGAAACTATGGCTACACCTTC. Translation gives CASSREGNYGYTF. The chain has TRBV4-3 and TRBJ1-2; no reliable D call. The germline V gene has CDR1 LGHNA and CDR2 YSLEER. The length of the CDR3 is 13 residues. Trimming stripped 4 bases from V and 2 bases from J, with 8 bases between.